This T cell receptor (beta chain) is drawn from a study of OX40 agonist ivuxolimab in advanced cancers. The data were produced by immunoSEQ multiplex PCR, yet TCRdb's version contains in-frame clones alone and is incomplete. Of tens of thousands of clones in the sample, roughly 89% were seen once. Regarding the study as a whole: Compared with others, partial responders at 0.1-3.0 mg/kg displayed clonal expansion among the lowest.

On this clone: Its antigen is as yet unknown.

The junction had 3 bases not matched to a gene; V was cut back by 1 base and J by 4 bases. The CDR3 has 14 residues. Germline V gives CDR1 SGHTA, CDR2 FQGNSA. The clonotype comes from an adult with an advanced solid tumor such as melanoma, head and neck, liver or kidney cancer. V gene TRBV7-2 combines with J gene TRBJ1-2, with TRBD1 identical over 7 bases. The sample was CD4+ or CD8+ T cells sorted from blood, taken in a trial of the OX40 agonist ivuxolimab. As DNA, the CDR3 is TGTGCCAGCAGCTTAGGGACAGGCATCTATGGCTACACCTTC. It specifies CASSLGTGIYGYTF.